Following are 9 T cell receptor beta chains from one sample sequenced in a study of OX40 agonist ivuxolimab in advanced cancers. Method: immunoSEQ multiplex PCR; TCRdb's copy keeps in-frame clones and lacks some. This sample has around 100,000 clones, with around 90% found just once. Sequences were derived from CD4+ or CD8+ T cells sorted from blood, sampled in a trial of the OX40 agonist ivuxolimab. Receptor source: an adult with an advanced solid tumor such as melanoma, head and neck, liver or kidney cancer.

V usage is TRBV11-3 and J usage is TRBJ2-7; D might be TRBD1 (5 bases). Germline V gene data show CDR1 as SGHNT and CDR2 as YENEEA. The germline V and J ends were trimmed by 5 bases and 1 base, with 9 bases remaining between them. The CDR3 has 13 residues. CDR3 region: CASSPQGSYEQYF. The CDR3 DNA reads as TGTGCCAGCAGCCCCCAGGGATCCTACGAGCAGTACTTC.

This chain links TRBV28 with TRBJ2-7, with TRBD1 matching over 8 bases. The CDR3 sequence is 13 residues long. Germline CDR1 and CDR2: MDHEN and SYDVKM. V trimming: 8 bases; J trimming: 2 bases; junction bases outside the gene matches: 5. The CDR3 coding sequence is TGTGCCAGCGGGGCAGGGGGCCCCTACGAGCAGTACTTC. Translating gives CASGAGGPYEQYF.

CDR3 nucleotide sequence: TGCGCCAGCAGCTTGGTATCGGACAGATCCGAGACCCAGTACTTC. Protein product: CASSLVSDRSETQYF. The chain carries TRBV5-1 and TRBJ2-5; possibly TRBD1 for D (6 bases). The CDR3 extends over 15 amino acids. Between the trimmed V and J ends, which lost 0 bases and 5 bases, there was a span of 14 bases. Per the germline V gene, CDR1 is SGHRS and CDR2 is YFSETQ.

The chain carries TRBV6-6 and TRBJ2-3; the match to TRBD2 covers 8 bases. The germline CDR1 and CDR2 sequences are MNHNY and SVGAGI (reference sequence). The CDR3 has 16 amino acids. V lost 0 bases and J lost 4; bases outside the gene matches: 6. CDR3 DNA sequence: TGTGCCAGCAGTTACTCGAAAGCGGGAGCATCAGATACGCAGTATTTT. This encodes CASSYSKAGASDTQYF.

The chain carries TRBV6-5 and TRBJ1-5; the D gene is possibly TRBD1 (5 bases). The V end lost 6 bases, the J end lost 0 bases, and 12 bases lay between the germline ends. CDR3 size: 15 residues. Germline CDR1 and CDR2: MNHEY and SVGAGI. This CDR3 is CASRPRGPSNQPQHF. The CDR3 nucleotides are TGTGCCAGCAGACCCCGGGGCCCTAGCAATCAGCCCCAGCATTTT.

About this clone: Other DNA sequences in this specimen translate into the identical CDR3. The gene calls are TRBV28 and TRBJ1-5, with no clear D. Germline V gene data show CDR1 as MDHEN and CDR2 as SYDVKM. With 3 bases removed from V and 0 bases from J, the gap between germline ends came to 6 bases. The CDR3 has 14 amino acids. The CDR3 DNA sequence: TGTGCCAGCAGTTTCCCCCTTAGCAATCAGCCCCAGCATTTT. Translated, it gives CASSFPLSNQPQHF.

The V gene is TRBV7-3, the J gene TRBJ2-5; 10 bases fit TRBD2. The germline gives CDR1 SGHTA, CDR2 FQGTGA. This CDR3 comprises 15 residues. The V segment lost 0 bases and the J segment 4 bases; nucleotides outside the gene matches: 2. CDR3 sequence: CASSLTGLAVETQYF. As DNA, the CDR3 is TGTGCCAGCAGCTTAACTGGACTAGCGGTAGAGACCCAGTACTTC.

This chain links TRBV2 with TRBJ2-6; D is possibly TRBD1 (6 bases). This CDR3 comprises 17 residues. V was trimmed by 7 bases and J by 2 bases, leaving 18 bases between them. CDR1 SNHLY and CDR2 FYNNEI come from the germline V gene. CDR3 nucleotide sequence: TGTGCCAGCACTAGGGACATCCCGCAGCCTGGGGCCAACGTCCTGACTTTC. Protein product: CASTRDIPQPGANVLTF.

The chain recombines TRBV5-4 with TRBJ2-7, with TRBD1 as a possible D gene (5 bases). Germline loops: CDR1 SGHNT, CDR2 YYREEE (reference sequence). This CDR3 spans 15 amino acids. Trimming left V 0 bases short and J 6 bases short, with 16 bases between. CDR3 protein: CASSLGQGKSFEQYF. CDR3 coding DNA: TGTGCCAGCAGCTTGGGGCAGGGAAAATCGTTCGAGCAGTACTTC.